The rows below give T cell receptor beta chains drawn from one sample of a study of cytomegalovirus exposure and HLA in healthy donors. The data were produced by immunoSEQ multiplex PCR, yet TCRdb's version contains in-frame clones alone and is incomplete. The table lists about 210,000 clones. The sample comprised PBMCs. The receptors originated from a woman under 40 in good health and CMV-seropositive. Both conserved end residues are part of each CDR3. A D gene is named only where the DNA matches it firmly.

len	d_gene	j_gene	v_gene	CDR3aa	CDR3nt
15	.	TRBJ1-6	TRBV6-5	CASREQFVYNSPLHF	TGTGCCAGCAGGGAACAGTTCGTCTATAATTCACCCCTCCACTTT
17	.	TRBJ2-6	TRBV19	CASSILQQSSGANVLTF	TGTGCCAGTAGTATACTACAGCAAAGCTCTGGGGCCAACGTCCTGACTTTC
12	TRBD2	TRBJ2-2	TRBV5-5	CASRPSGGELFF	TGTGCCAGCAGACCTAGCGGCGGGGAGCTGTTTTTT
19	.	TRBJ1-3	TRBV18	CASSATNPTGTFSGNTIYF	TGTGCCAGCTCAGCCACCAACCCCACAGGGACCTTCTCTGGAAACACCATATATTTT
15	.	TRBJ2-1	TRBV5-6	CASSRGHQNNNEQFF	TGTGCCAGCAGCCGGGGACACCAGAATAACAATGAGCAGTTCTTC
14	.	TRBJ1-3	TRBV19	CASKSENFGNTIYF	TGTGCCAGTAAAAGTGAGAACTTTGGAAACACCATATATTTT
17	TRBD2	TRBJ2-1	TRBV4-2	CASSQVSAGGSYNEQFF	TGTGCCAGCAGCCAAGTATCCGCGGGGGGCTCCTACAATGAGCAGTTCTTC
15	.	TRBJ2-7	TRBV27	CASTPSVPISYEQYF	TGTGCCAGCACCCCTAGCGTCCCTATCTCCTACGAGCAGTACTTC
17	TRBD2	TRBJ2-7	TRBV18	CASSPLGGSGLSYEQYF	TGTGCCAGCTCACCACTGGGGGGGTCGGGGCTATCTTACGAGCAGTACTTC
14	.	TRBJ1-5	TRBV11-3	CASSPRSYNQPQHF	TGTGCCAGCAGCCCGAGGAGCTATAATCAGCCCCAGCATTTT
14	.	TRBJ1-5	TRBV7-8	CASSHREGNQPQHF	TGTGCCAGCAGTCATAGGGAGGGCAATCAGCCCCAGCATTTT
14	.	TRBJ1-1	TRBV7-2	CASSPGAGRTEAFF	TGTGCCAGCAGCCCCGGGGCAGGGAGGACTGAAGCTTTCTTT
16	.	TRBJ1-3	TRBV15	CATSRDEAYSGNTIYF	TGTGCCACCAGCAGAGATGAGGCCTACTCTGGAAACACCATATATTTT
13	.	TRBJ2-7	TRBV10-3	CAISENIGAEQYF	TGTGCCATCAGTGAGAACATAGGGGCGGAGCAGTACTTC
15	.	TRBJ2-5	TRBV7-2	CASSLGQGPWETQYF	TGTGCCAGCAGCTTAGGCCAGGGGCCATGGGAGACCCAGTACTTC
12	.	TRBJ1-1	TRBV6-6	CASTTGRYEAFF	TGTGCCAGCACCACAGGGAGATACGAAGCTTTCTTT
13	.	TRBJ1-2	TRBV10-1	CASSPGATYGYTF	TGCGCCAGCAGTCCAGGGGCGACCTATGGCTACACCTTC
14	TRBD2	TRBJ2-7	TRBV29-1	CSVTGLADYYEQYF	TGCAGCGTTACGGGACTAGCGGACTACTACGAGCAGTACTTC
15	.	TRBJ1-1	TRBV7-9	CASSSVQGPDTEAFF	TGTGCCAGCAGCTCAGTACAGGGCCCCGACACTGAAGCTTTCTTT
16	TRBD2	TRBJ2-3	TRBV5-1	CASGLFSGRELGTQYF	TGCGCCAGCGGCTTGTTTAGCGGGAGGGAATTGGGTACGCAGTATTTT
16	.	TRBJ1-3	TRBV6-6	CASSYGGGFSGNTIYF	TGTGCCAGCAGTTATGGTGGCGGCTTCTCTGGAAACACCATATATTTT
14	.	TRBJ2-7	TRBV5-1	CASSLVQGEYEQYF	TGCGCCAGCAGCTTGGTACAGGGCGAATACGAGCAGTACTTC
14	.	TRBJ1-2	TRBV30	CAWRRTVGLYGYTF	TGTGCCTGGAGGAGGACGGTGGGGCTCTATGGCTACACCTTC
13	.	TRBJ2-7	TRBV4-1	CASSQEDSYEQYF	TGCGCCAGCAGCCAAGAGGACAGTTACGAGCAGTACTTC